Below, 32 T cell receptor beta chains from the same sample are listed, as sequenced in a study of beta chain features in type 1 diabetes. Overall study findings and caveats: Type 1 diabetes patients had moderately but significantly shorter TCRB CDR3s in all four CD4+ subsets.

Antigen specificity for these receptors is unknown. Every isolated RNA sample was fully reverse transcribed, so sequencing captured expressed TCRB transcripts. Some clones are missing from TCRdb's copy, which holds only in-frame ones; the method was immunoSEQ multiplex PCR. The sample lists around 310,000 clones; about 13% were seen once. Sample: naive CD4+ T cells from blood. These receptors were taken from a young woman with type 1 diabetes.

This chain connects TRBV5-1 to TRBJ2-3, with D possibly matching TRBD1 (7 bases). The germline CDR1 and CDR2 sequences are SGHRS and YFSETQ. The ends were cut back, 2 bases at V and 0 bases at J, with 16 bases in the middle. The CDR3 spans 17 residues. This chain's CDR3 is CASSLEARGTSTDTQYF. The CDR3 DNA sequence: TGCGCCAGCAGCTTAGAGGCCAGGGGGACTAGCACAGATACGCAGTATTTT.

V gene TRBV28 combines with J gene TRBJ2-1; 8 nucleotides align to TRBD1. Looked up from germline, CDR1 is MDHEN and CDR2 is SYDVKM. This CDR3 is 17 amino acids long. Germline trimming cut 7 bases from V and 7 bases from J; bases unmatched to any gene: 18. The CDR3, as DNA: TGTGCCAGCATGTCCTATGCAGGGGGCGCTGGCGTGAATGAGCAGTTCTTC. Protein: CASMSYAGGAGVNEQFF.

V usage is TRBV29-1 and J usage is TRBJ2-7; 8 nucleotides align to TRBD1. CDR1 SQVTM and CDR2 ANQGSEA come from the germline V gene. J lost 5 bases, V lost 4 bases, and 10 bases had no gene match. CDR3 length: 14 residues. The chain's CDR3 is CSVAKMDRDDEQYF. DNA of the CDR3: TGCAGCGTTGCAAAAATGGACAGGGACGACGAGCAGTACTTC.

This clone appeared a few times. V usage is TRBV7-2 and J usage is TRBJ1-2, with 7 nucleotides matching TRBD1. The trim removed 4 bases at V and 4 bases at J, leaving 0 bases unmatched. The CDR3 extends over 12 amino acids. CDR1 and CDR2 from the germline V gene are SGHTA and FQGNSA. CDR3 amino acids: CASSWDSYGYTF. The DNA of the CDR3 is TGTGCCAGCAGCTGGGACAGCTATGGCTACACCTTC.

This clone was seen just once. The V and J genes are TRBV30 and TRBJ2-7; D may be TRBD2 (5 bases). This CDR3 contains 14 residues. The germline gives CDR1 GTSNPN, CDR2 SVGIG (reference sequence). The ends were cut back, 0 bases at V and 4 bases at J, with 13 bases in the middle. The CDR3 nucleotides read TGTGCCTGGAGTGTACCTTTGAGGGCGTACGAGCAGTACTTC. Translation: CAWSVPLRAYEQYF.

This clone was seen a handful of times. The chain recombines TRBV28 with TRBJ2-4, with D possibly TRBD2 on 6 matching bases. Germline V lookup: CDR1 MDHEN, CDR2 SYDVKM. The ends were cut back, 5 bases at V and 3 bases at J, with 17 bases in the middle. The CDR3 runs 16 residues. CDR3 region: CASSRGTAGSKNIQYF. As DNA, the CDR3 is TGTGCCAGCAGTCGGGGGACCGCCGGGAGCAAAAACATTCAGTACTTC.

This clone was counted only a few times. This chain joins TRBV18 and TRBJ1-5; 7 positions agree with TRBD1. This CDR3 is built from 14 residues. J gave up 3 bases and V 3 bases, and 2 bases lay outside the gene matches. Looked up from germline, CDR1 is KGHSH and CDR2 is LQKENI. DNA of the CDR3: TGTGCCAGCTCACCGACAGGGACCAATCAGCCCCAGCATTTT. Its translation is CASSPTGTNQPQHF.

This clone has just a few counts. The gene calls are TRBV7-2 and TRBJ2-7; D unresolved. CDR3 length: 13 amino acids. V lost 1 base to trimming and J lost 3 bases, with 7 bases between them. The germline CDR1 and CDR2 sequences are SGHTA and FQGNSA. The CDR3 protein is CASSLGRDYEQYV. DNA of the CDR3: TGTGCCAGCAGCTTAGGCAGAGACTACGAGCAGTACGTC.

The CDR3 coding sequence is TGTGCCAGCAGCGTAGCACTCCCTAGCACAGATACGCAGTATTTT. This gives the protein CASSVALPSTDTQYF. The genes are TRBV9 and TRBJ2-3; D unresolved. V dropped 0 bases and J dropped 0 bases, with 8 bases sitting between them. Germline CDR1 and CDR2: SGDLS and YYNGEE. The CDR3 has 15 amino acids.

In this sample, this clone turned up a few times. The chain couples TRBV9 to TRBJ1-1; tentatively, D is TRBD1 (5 bases). The V gene lost 0 bases and the J gene lost 5 bases, with 17 bases spanning the gap. CDR3 length: 16 amino acids. Germline V gene lookup returns CDR1 SGDLS and CDR2 YYNGEE. For the CDR3, the DNA is TGTGCCAGCAGCGTAGGGCCTGGGCCGGGGGAGACTGAAGCTTTCTTT. Translation: CASSVGPGPGETEAFF.

This clone was counted only a few times. The V call is TRBV4-1, the J call TRBJ2-3, with D hard to call. V was trimmed by 0 bases and J by 3 bases, leaving 10 bases between them. CDR1 and CDR2 from the germline V gene are MGHRA and YSYEKL. CDR3 length equals 15 residues. For the CDR3, the DNA is TGCGCCAGCAGCCAAGATCGACTCCCAACAGATACGCAGTATTTT. It specifies CASSQDRLPTDTQYF.

This clone has just a few counts. The V call is TRBV27, the J call TRBJ2-5; TRBD2 agrees at 9 bases. Germline V gene sequence: CDR1 MNHEY, CDR2 SMNVEV (reference sequence). The CDR3 has 16 amino acids. V lost 5 bases to trimming and J lost 5 bases; unmatched junction nucleotides: 12. The CDR3 DNA reads TGTGCCAGCAGTGCCTATCTAGCGGGAACGGGGGAGACCCAGTACTTC. Protein product: CASSAYLAGTGETQYF.

This clone has more than one count but fewer than ten. The chain has TRBV19 and TRBJ2-1; D is possibly TRBD2 (5 bases). V dropped 6 bases and J dropped 4 bases, with 13 bases sitting between them. Germline values: CDR1 LNHDA, CDR2 SQIVND (reference sequence). The CDR3 is 14 residues long. CDR3 protein: CASSSRAVYNEQFF. Written as DNA, the CDR3 is TGTGCCAGTAGCTCGCGGGCCGTTTACAATGAGCAGTTCTTC.

This clone was detected a few times. This chain uses TRBV7-2 with TRBJ2-5; the match to TRBD1 covers 7 bases. Germline CDR1 and CDR2: SGHTA and FQGNSA. V shed 3 bases and J 4 bases; nucleotides not matched to a gene: 5. This CDR3 contains 14 residues. The CDR3 DNA follows: TGTGCCAGCAGCTTCATGTACAGGGGAGAGACCCAGTACTTC. Translated, it gives CASSFMYRGETQYF.

This rearrangement joins TRBV18 to TRBJ2-1; 14 bases map to TRBD2. CDR3 length: 19 residues. V lost 5 bases and J lost 6; bases outside the gene matches: 15. Germline CDR1 reads KGHSH; CDR2 reads LQKENI. This CDR3 reads CASSLQSPGLAGGVNEQFF. The DNA for the CDR3 is TGTGCCAGCTCATTACAATCCCCCGGACTAGCGGGAGGAGTCAATGAGCAGTTCTTC.

This clone was detected only a few times. This rearrangement joins TRBV29-1 to TRBJ1-4; perhaps TRBD1 as D (5 bases). Germline CDR1 SQVTM, CDR2 ANQGSEA. Trimming took 4 bases from V and 0 from J, leaving 12 bases between them. The CDR3 sequence is 15 residues long. CDR3 sequence reads: CSVVWGASTNEKLFF. The DNA for the CDR3 is TGCAGCGTTGTCTGGGGCGCTTCAACTAATGAAAAACTGTTTTTT.

This sequence joins TRBV7-9 and TRBJ2-7; D unclear. The CDR3 loop spans 12 amino acids. Per the germline V gene, CDR1 is SEHNR and CDR2 is FQNEAQ (reference sequence). V dropped 6 bases and J dropped 7 bases, with 13 bases sitting between them. CDR3: CASSPGIGEQYV. The CDR3 nucleotides are TGTGCCAGCAGTCCGGGCATCGGGGAGCAGTACGTC.

The chain links TRBV6-5 to TRBJ1-2; 10 bases fit TRBD1. Germline values: CDR1 MNHEY, CDR2 SVGAGI. The V segment lost 2 bases and the J segment 4 bases; nucleotides outside the gene matches: 4. There are 15 residues in the CDR3. In DNA, the CDR3 is TGTGCCAGCAGTTACGGACAGGGGGTTTCCTATGGCTACACCTTC. This codes for CASSYGQGVSYGYTF.

V and J are TRBV28 and TRBJ1-2; tentative D call: TRBD1 (5 bases). This CDR3 has 13 amino acids. Trimming removed 2 bases from V and 4 bases from J, with 8 bases in between. Germline CDR1 and CDR2: MDHEN and SYDVKM. CDR3 nucleotide sequence: TGTGCCAGCAGTTTAGCACAGGTCTATGGCTACACCTTC. Its translation is CASSLAQVYGYTF.

The table lists this clone with a few counts. The chain employs TRBV11-2 and TRBJ2-1, with 7 positions matching TRBD1. The CDR3 is made up of 14 amino acids. Germline CDR1 SGHAT, CDR2 FQNNGV. With 5 bases clipped from V and 7 bases from J, the junction kept 8 bases outside the gene matches. This CDR3 reads CASSERGRMNEQFF. In DNA, the CDR3 is TGTGCCAGCAGCGAGAGGGGGCGCATGAATGAGCAGTTCTTC.

The V gene is TRBV11-2, the J gene TRBJ2-3; possible D gene TRBD1, 5 bases. CDR3 size: 14 residues. V was shortened by 6 bases and J by 6 bases, with 16 bases between the two germline ends. The germline V gene encodes CDR1 SGHAT and CDR2 FQNNGV. The CDR3 loop reads CASRNTGSLDTQYF. DNA for the CDR3: TGTGCCAGCAGGAATACAGGTTCCCTGGATACGCAGTATTTT.

The chain employs TRBV29-1 and TRBJ2-7, with a tentative D call TRBD2 (5 bases). Trimming shortened V by 4 bases and J by 2 bases, and 12 bases separated the two germline ends. The CDR3 totals 13 residues. Germline lookup yields CDR1 SQVTM and CDR2 ANQGSEA. CDR3 protein: CSVAGKGTYEQYF. The CDR3 nucleotides are TGCAGCGTTGCCGGGAAGGGTACCTACGAGCAGTACTTC.

The chain carries TRBV11-2 and TRBJ2-1; 10 bases are a match to TRBD2. The CDR3 is 18 residues long. The J segment lost 1 base and the V segment lost 4 bases, leaving 10 bases of the junction unmatched. Germline assignment: CDR1 SGHAT and CDR2 FQNNGV. CDR3 in amino acids: CASSSHLLTSGSYNEQFF. The CDR3 DNA reads TGTGCCAGCAGCTCTCACCTCCTGACTAGCGGGTCCTACAATGAGCAGTTCTTC.

The chain joins TRBV11-2 to TRBJ2-7; 9 bases map to TRBD2. In germline, CDR1 is SGHAT, CDR2 FQNNGV. CDR3 length equals 14 residues. Trimming cost V 1 base and J 7 bases; bases outside gene matches: 5. The CDR3 protein is CASSLGLAEAEQYF. CDR3 DNA: TGTGCCAGCAGCTTAGGACTAGCGGAAGCGGAGCAGTACTTC. The full variable domain, its missing parts supplied by reference TRBV11-2 and TRBJ2-7, is EAGVAQSPRYKIIEKRQSVAFWCNPISGHATLYWYQQILGQGPKLLIQFQNNGVVDDSQLPKDRFSAERLKGVDSTLKIQPAKLEDSAVYLCASSLGLAEAEQYFGPGTRLTVT.

This clone has a handful of counts. The chain has TRBV5-1 and TRBJ2-7; 8 bases are shared with TRBD1. V lost 0 bases to trimming and J lost 0 bases; unmatched junction nucleotides: 8. Germline assignment: CDR1 SGHRS and CDR2 YFSETQ. The CDR3 loop spans 17 amino acids. The CDR3 DNA reads TGCGCCAGCAGCTTGGCCATGACAGGGGCCTCCTCCTACGAGCAGTACTTC. Translated: CASSLAMTGASSYEQYF.

This chain connects TRBV18 to TRBJ1-1, with 9 nucleotides matching TRBD1. Trimming removed 2 bases from V and 0 bases from J; junction bases left unmatched: 7. Per germline, CDR1 KGHSH and CDR2 LQKENI. This CDR3 spans 17 amino acids. This chain's CDR3 is CASSPTGTGTMNTEAFF. In nucleotides, the CDR3 is TGTGCCAGCTCACCAACAGGGACAGGGACCATGAACACTGAAGCTTTCTTT.

The rearrangement uses TRBV19 and TRBJ1-5, with TRBD1 identical over 9 bases. This CDR3 region has 14 residues. The trim removed 4 bases at V and 7 bases at J, leaving 5 bases unmatched. In germline, CDR1 is LNHDA, CDR2 SQIVND (reference sequence). The CDR3 DNA reads TGTGCCAGTAGTACTTGGACAGGGGAGCAGCCCCAGCATTTT. Translating gives CASSTWTGEQPQHF.

This clone has a handful of counts. This chain links TRBV4-1 with TRBJ1-1; no firm D call. V was clipped by 0 bases and J by 0 bases, with 11 bases between them. From germline, CDR1 is MGHRA and CDR2 YSYEKL. This CDR3 is 16 amino acids long. The CDR3 loop reads CASSQERRLLNTEAFF. The CDR3 coding sequence is TGCGCCAGCAGCCAAGAACGGAGACTTCTGAACACTGAAGCTTTCTTT.

This clone was seen a handful of times. DNA of the CDR3: TGTGCCTGGAGTGTACGGGGGAGGGCCGGGGATGAGCAGTTCTTC. Its translation: CAWSVRGRAGDEQFF. The chain employs TRBV30 and TRBJ2-1, with 7 nucleotides matching TRBD2. The CDR3 loop spans 15 amino acids. The J segment lost 8 bases and the V segment lost 0 bases, leaving 10 bases of the junction unmatched. Germline V gene sequence: CDR1 GTSNPN, CDR2 SVGIG (reference sequence).

The chain employs TRBV9 and TRBJ2-1, with 7 bases lining up with TRBD1. V trimming: 2 bases; J trimming: 13 bases; junction bases outside the gene matches: 12. The CDR3 sequence is 14 residues long. Germline CDR1 reads SGDLS; CDR2 reads YYNGEE. This CDR3 is CASSVQPTGQEQFF. The CDR3 region has the DNA TGTGCCAGCAGCGTTCAACCGACAGGGCAAGAACAGTTCTTC. Full variable domain (missing parts from reference TRBV9 and TRBJ2-1): DSGVTQTPKHLITATGQRVTLRCSPRSGDLSVYWYQQSLDQGLQFLIQYYNGEERAKGNILERFSAQQFPDLHSELNLSSLELGDSALYFCASSVQPTGQEQFFGPGTRLTVL.

This clone came up a few times. The rearrangement links TRBV2 to TRBJ1-2; 8 bases match TRBD1. Trimming took 5 bases from V and 4 from J; bases not matched to a gene: 9. This CDR3 has 15 amino acids. Germline CDR1 reads SNHLY; CDR2 reads FYNNEI. CDR3 DNA sequence: TGTGCCAGCAGTTCCCAGACAGGGGTCCCCTATGGCTACACCTTC. It codes for CASSSQTGVPYGYTF. Complete variable domain (other parts from reference TRBV2 and TRBJ1-2): EPEVTQTPSHQVTQMGQEVILRCVPISNHLYFYWYRQILGQKVEFLVSFYNNEISEKSEIFDDQFSVERPDGSNFTLKIRSTKLEDSAMYFCASSSQTGVPYGYTFGSGTRLTVV.

The chain has TRBV9 and TRBJ2-2, with TRBD2 matching 11 bases. Trimming took 2 bases from V and 4 from J; bases not matched to a gene: 4. CDR1 is SGDLS and CDR2 is YYNGEE in the germline V gene. This CDR3 region has 16 residues. The CDR3 coding sequence is TGTGCCAGCAGCGTGCTTGGGACTAGCGGCACCGGGGAGCTGTTTTTT. This sequence encodes CASSVLGTSGTGELFF.